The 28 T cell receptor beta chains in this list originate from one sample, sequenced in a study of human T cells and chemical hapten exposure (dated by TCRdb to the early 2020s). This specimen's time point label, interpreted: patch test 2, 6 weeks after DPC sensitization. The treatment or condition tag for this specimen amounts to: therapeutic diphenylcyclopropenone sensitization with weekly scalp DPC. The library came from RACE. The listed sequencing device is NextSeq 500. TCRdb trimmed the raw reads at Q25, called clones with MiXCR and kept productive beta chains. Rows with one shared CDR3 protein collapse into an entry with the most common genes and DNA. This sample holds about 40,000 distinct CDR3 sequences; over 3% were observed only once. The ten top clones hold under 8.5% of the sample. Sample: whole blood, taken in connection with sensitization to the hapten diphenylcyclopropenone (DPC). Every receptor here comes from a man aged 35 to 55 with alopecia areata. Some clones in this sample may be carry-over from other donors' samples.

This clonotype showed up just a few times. As DNA, the CDR3 is TGTGCCAGCAGCCAGGTACAGGGATCCTATGGCTACACCTTC. Amino acids: CASSQVQGSYGYTF. The chain couples TRBV3-1 to TRBJ1-2; tentative D call: TRBD1 (6 bases). The CDR3 consists of 14 residues. The V end lost 3 bases, the J end lost 4 bases, and 12 bases lay between the germline ends. Germline V gene data show CDR1 as LGHDT and CDR2 as YNNKEL (reference sequence).

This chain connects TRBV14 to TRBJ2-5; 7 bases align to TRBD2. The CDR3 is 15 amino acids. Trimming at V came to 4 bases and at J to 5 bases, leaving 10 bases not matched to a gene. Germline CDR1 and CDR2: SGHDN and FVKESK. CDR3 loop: CASSPFGGRRETQYF. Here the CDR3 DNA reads TGTGCCAGCAGCCCATTTGGCGGGAGACGGGAGACCCAGTACTTC.

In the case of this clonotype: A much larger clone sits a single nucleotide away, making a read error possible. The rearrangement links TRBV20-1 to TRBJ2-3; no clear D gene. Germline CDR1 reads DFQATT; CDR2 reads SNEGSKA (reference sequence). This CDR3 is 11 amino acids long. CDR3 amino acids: CSSRDLEAQYF. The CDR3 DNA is TGCAGTTCTAGAGATCTAGAAGCGCAGTATTTT.

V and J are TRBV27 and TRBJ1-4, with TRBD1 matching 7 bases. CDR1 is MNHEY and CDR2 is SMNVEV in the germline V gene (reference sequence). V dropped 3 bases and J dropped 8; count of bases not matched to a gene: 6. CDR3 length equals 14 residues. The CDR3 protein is CASSFLGGEEKLFF. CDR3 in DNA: TGTGCCAGCAGTTTTCTAGGGGGCGAGGAAAAACTGTTTTTT.

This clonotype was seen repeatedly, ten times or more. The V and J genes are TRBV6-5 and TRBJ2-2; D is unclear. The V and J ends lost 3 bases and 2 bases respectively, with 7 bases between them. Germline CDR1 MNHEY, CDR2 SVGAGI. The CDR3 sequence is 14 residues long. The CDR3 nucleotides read TGTGCCAGCAGTTATTCTTCAAACACCGGGGAGCTGTTTTTT. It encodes CASSYSSNTGELFF.

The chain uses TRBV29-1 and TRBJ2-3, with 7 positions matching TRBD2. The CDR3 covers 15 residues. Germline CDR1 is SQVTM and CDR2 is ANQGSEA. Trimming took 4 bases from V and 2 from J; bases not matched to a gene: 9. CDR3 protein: CSVGGKAGDTDTQYF. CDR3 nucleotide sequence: TGCAGCGTTGGGGGAAAGGCGGGGGACACAGATACGCAGTATTTT.

The CDR3 region is CASSAESTSNQPQHF. In nucleotides, the CDR3 is TGTGCCAGCAGTGCTGAAAGCACTAGCAATCAGCCCCAGCATTTT. This chain uses TRBV6-1 with TRBJ1-5; D not resolved. The CDR3 covers 15 residues. Trimming took 4 bases from V and 0 from J, leaving 10 bases between them. Germline assignment: CDR1 MNHNS and CDR2 SASEGT.

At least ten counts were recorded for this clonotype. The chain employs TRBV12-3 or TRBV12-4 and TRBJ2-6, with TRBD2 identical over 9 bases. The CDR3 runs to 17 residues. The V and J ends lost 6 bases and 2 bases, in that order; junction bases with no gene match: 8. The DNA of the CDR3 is TGTGCCAGCAGGAGCGGCGGGAGGGTCGCTGGGGCCAACGTCCTGACTTTC. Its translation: CASRSGGRVAGANVLTF.

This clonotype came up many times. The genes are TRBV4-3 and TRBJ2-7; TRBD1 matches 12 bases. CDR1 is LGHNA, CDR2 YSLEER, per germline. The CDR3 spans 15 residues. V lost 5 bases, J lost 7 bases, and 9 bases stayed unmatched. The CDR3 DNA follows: TGCGCCAGCAGCTTTCGGGACAGGGGGCCGGAGGAGCAGTACTTC. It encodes CASSFRDRGPEEQYF.

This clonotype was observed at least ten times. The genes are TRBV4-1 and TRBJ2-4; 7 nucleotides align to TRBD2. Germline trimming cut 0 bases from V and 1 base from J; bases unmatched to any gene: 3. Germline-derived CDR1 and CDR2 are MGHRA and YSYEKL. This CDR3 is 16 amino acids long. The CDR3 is CASSQDGGGAKNIQYF. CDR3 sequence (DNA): TGCGCCAGCAGCCAAGATGGGGGGGGGGCCAAAAACATTCAGTACTTC.

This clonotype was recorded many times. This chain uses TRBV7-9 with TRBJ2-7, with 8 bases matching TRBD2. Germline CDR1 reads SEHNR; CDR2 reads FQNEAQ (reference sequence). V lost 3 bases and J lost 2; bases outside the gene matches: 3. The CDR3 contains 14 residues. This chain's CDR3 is CASSFSGTTYEQYF. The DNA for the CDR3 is TGTGCCAGCAGCTTTAGCGGGACAACCTACGAGCAGTACTTC. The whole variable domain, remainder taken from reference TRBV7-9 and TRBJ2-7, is DTGVSQNPRHKITKRGQNVTFRCDPISEHNRLYWYRQTLGQGPEFLTYFQNEAQLEKSRLLSDRFSAERPKGSFSTLEIQRTEQGDSAMYLCASSFSGTTYEQYFGPGTRLTVT.

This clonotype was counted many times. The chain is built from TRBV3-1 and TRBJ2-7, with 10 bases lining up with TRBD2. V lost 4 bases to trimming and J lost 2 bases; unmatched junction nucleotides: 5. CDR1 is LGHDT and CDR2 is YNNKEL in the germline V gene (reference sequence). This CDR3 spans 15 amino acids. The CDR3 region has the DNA TGTGCCAGCAGCCCTGGACTAGCGGCAACCTACGAGCAGTACTTC. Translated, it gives CASSPGLAATYEQYF.

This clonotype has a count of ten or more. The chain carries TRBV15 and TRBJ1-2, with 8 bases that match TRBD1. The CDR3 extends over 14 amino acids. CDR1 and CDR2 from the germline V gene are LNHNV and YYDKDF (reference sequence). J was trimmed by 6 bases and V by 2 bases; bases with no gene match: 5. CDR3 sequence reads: CATSRRTTGDGYTF. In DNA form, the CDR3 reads TGTGCCACCAGCAGACGGACGACAGGGGATGGCTACACCTTC.

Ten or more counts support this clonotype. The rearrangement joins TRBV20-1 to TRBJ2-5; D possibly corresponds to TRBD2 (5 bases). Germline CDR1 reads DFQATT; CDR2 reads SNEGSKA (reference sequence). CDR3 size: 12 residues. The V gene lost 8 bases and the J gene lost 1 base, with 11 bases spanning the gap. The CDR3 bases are TGCAGTCCGCGGGTTTTCCAAGAGACCCAGTACTTC. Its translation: CSPRVFQETQYF.

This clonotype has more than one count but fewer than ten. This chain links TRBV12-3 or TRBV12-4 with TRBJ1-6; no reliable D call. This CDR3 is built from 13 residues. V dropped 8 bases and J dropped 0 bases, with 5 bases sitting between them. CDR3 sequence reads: CASGSSYNSPLHF. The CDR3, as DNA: TGTGCCAGCGGGAGCTCCTATAATTCACCCCTCCACTTT.

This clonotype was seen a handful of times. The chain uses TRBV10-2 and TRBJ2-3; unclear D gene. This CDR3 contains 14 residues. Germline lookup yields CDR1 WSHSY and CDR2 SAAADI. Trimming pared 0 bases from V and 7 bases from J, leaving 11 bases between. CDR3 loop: CASSESFGANTQYF. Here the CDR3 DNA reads TGCGCCAGCAGTGAGTCCTTCGGAGCAAATACGCAGTATTTT.

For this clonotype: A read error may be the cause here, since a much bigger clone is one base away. The CDR3 loop is CASRGVPSSGADVLTF. CDR3 nucleotide sequence: TGTGCCAGCAGAGGGGTACCCAGCTCTGGGGCCGACGTCCTGACTTTC. This chain uses TRBV28 with TRBJ2-6, with D possibly being TRBD1 (5 bases). The CDR3 covers 16 residues. Germline CDR1 is MDHEN and CDR2 is SYDVKM. Full variable domain (rest looked up from reference TRBV28 and TRBJ2-6): DVKVTQSSRYLVKRTGEKVFLECVQDMDHENMFWYRQDPGLGLRLIYFSYDVKMKEKGDIPEGYSVSREKKERFSLILESASTNQTSMYLCASRGVPSSGADVLTFGAGSRLTVL.

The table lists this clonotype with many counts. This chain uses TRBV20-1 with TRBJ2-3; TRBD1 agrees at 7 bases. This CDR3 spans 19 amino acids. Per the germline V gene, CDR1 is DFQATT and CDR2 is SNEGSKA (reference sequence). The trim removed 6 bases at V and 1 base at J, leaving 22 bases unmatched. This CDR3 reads CSARPEGQRWGRGTDTQYF. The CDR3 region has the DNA TGCAGTGCCCGCCCCGAGGGACAGAGATGGGGGCGGGGCACAGATACGCAGTATTTT.

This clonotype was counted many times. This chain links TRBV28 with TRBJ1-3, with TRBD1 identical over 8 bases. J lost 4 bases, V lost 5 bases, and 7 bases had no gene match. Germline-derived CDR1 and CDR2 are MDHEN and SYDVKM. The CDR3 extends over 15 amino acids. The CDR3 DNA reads TGTGCCAGCAGTACAAGACAGGGGTCAGGAAACACCATATATTTT. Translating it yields CASSTRQGSGNTIYF.

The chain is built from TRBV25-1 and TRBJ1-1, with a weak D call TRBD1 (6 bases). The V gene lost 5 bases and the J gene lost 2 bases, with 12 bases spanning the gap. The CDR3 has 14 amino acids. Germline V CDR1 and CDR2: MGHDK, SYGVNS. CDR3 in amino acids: CASSTGAVNTEAFF. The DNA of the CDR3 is TGTGCCAGCAGTACGGGGGCGGTAAACACTGAAGCTTTCTTT.

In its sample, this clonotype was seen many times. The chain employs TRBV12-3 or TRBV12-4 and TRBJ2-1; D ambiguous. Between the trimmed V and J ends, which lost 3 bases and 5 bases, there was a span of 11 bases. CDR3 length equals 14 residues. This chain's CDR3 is CASSFLEYDNEQFF. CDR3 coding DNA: TGTGCCAGCAGTTTCCTGGAGTACGACAATGAGCAGTTCTTC.

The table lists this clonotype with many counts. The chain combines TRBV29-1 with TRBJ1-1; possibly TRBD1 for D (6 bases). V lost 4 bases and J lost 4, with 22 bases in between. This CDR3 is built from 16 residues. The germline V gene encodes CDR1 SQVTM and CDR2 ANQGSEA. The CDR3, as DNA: TGCAGCGTTGTAAAGGGACAAGCCCTACGGGGCACTGAAGCTTTCTTT. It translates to CSVVKGQALRGTEAFF.

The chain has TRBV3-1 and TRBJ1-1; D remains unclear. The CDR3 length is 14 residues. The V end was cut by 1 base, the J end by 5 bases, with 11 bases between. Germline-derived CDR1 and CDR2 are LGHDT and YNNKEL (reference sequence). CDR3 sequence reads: CASSQGGGSTEAFF. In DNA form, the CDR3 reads TGTGCCAGCAGCCAAGGGGGAGGAAGTACTGAAGCTTTCTTT.

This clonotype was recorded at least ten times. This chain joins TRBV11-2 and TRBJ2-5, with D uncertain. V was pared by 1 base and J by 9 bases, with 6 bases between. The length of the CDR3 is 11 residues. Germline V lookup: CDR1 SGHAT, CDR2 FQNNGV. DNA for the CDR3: TGTGCCAGCAGCTTAGTAGGGCCCCAGTACTTC. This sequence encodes CASSLVGPQYF.

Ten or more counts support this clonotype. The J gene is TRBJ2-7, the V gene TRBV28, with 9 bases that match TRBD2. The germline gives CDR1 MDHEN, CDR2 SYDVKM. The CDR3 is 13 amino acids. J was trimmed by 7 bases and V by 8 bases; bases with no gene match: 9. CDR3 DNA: TGTGCCAGCTCGGCGGGAGGGTCTGAGGAGCAGTACTTC. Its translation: CASSAGGSEEQYF.

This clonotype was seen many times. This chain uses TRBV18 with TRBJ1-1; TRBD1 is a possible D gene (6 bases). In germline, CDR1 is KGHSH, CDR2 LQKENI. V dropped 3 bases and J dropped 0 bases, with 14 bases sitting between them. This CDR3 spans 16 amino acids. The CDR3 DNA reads TGTGCCAGCTCACCCCCCACAGGGAACGTGAACACTGAAGCTTTCTTT. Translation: CASSPPTGNVNTEAFF.

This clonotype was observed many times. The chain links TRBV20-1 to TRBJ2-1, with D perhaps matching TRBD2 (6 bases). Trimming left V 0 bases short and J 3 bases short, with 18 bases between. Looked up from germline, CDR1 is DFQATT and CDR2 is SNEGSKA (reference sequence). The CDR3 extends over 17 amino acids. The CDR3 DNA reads TGCAGTGCTAGAGATCCGTGGGGGGAAGGGGACTACAATGAGCAGTTCTTC. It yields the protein CSARDPWGEGDYNEQFF.

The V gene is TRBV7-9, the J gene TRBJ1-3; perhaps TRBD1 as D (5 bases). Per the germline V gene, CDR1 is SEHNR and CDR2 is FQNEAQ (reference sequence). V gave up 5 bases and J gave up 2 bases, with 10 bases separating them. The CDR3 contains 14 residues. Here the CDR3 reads CASSAGTAGNTIYF. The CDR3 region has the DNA TGTGCCAGCAGCGCCGGGACTGCTGGAAACACCATATATTTT.